The 3 T cell receptor beta chains below come from one sample, sequenced in a study of identical twins' blood T cells. TCRdb fed the 5' RACE reads into MiXCR, producing one record per CDR3 protein. Among 300,000 to 400,000 distinct CDR3 sequences, around 30% were seen once, and the ten largest hold about 6%. Material for sequencing was PBMCs. Receptor source: a woman aged 18 to 55 in good health.

Worth noting for this clonotype: A read error may be the cause here, since a much bigger clone is one base away. This sequence joins TRBV7-8 and TRBJ1-1; D perhaps matches TRBD1 (5 bases). CDR3 length: 16 residues. Germline V gene sequence: CDR1 SGHVS, CDR2 FQNEAQ. CDR3 loop: CASSLEGAGMNTESFF. CDR3 DNA: TGTGCCAGCAGCTTAGAGGGAGCAGGGATGAACACTGAATCTTTCTTT.

The rearrangement joins TRBV18 to TRBJ2-1, with a tentative D call TRBD1 (6 bases). Germline values: CDR1 KGHSH, CDR2 LQKENI. Trimming pared 3 bases from V and 7 bases from J, leaving 10 bases between. The CDR3 sequence is 13 residues long. The CDR3 is CASSPSQGNEQFF. DNA of the CDR3: TGTGCCAGCTCACCCTCACAGGGAAATGAGCAGTTCTTC. Variable domain in full (rest from reference TRBV18 and TRBJ2-1): NAGVMQNPRHLVRRRGQEARLRCSPMKGHSHVYWYRQLPEEGLKFMVYLQKENIIDESGMPKERFSAEFPKEGPSILRIQQVVRGDSAAYFCASSPSQGNEQFFGPGTRLTVL.

The chain is built from TRBV3-1 and TRBJ1-2; D is unclear. CDR3 length equals 13 residues. CDR1 and CDR2 from the germline V gene are LGHDT and YNNKEL (reference sequence). Trimming shortened V by 1 base and J by 3 bases, and 6 bases separated the two germline ends. CDR3 protein: CASSQGYDYGYTF. CDR3 coding DNA: TGTGCCAGCAGCCAAGGGTACGACTATGGCTACACCTTC.